These T cell receptor beta chains were read from a single sample in a study of OX40 agonist ivuxolimab in advanced cancers. The method was immunoSEQ multiplex PCR; TCRdb's version includes in-frame clones alone and lacks a portion of them. The sample records some 60,000 clones, about 90% being singletons. This sample comprised CD4+ or CD8+ T cells sorted from blood, obtained in a trial of the OX40 agonist ivuxolimab. The receptors were sampled from an adult with an advanced solid tumor such as melanoma, head and neck, liver or kidney cancer. Each CDR3 is given with its conserved first and last residue. The D gene is left open where the match is weak. Expanded clones are given a class, and other clones once, few, many or no size at all.

d_gene: .; j_gene: TRBJ2-3; v_gene: TRBV25-1; abundance: few; CDR3nt: TGTGCCAGCAGTGATTTAAAGGGCAGTTCAGATACGCAGTATTTT; CDR3aa: CASSDLKGSSDTQYF
d_gene: TRBD2; j_gene: TRBJ2-5; v_gene: TRBV5-4; abundance: .; CDR3nt: TGTGCCAGCAGCACTATAGCGGGAGGGCCGGGGGAGACCCAGTACTTC; CDR3aa: CASSTIAGGPGETQYF
d_gene: TRBD1; j_gene: TRBJ1-2; v_gene: TRBV5-1; abundance: .; CDR3nt: TGCGCCAGCAGCTTGGGGGACAGAGCTAACTATGGCTACACCTTC; CDR3aa: CASSLGDRANYGYTF
d_gene: TRBD1; j_gene: TRBJ1-1; v_gene: TRBV18; abundance: .; CDR3nt: TGTGCCAGCTCACCGACAGGGATTATGACTGAAGCTTTCTTT; CDR3aa: CASSPTGIMTEAFF
d_gene: .; j_gene: TRBJ2-7; v_gene: TRBV28; abundance: .; CDR3nt: TGTGCCAGCAGCTTCGGGGGCAGGTACTCCTACGAGCAGTACTTC; CDR3aa: CASSFGGRYSYEQYF
d_gene: TRBD2; j_gene: TRBJ2-3; v_gene: TRBV11-3; abundance: .; CDR3nt: TGTGCCAGCAGCTTAGATGGGGTAGCGGGAGGATCTGGCACAGATACGCAGTATTTT; CDR3aa: CASSLDGVAGGSGTDTQYF
d_gene: .; j_gene: TRBJ2-1; v_gene: TRBV5-1; abundance: .; CDR3nt: TGCGCCAGCAGCGGGGGGAATGAGCAGTTCTTC; CDR3aa: CASSGGNEQFF
d_gene: .; j_gene: TRBJ2-2; v_gene: TRBV7-9; abundance: .; CDR3nt: TGTGCCAGCAGCTCAGAAACCGGGGAGCTGTTTTTT; CDR3aa: CASSSETGELFF
d_gene: .; j_gene: TRBJ1-4; v_gene: TRBV4-1; abundance: .; CDR3nt: TGCGCCAGCCGGCAACAGGGCTCGACTAATGAAAAACTGTTTTTT; CDR3aa: CASRQQGSTNEKLFF
d_gene: .; j_gene: TRBJ2-2; v_gene: TRBV28; abundance: .; CDR3nt: TGTGCCAGCTTGAAATTGGGCACCGGGGAGCTGTTTTTT; CDR3aa: CASLKLGTGELFF
d_gene: TRBD1; j_gene: TRBJ1-1; v_gene: TRBV5-1; abundance: .; CDR3nt: TGCGCCAGCAGCTATCTGACAGGGATTAACACTGAAGCTTTCTTT; CDR3aa: CASSYLTGINTEAFF
d_gene: .; j_gene: TRBJ2-2; v_gene: TRBV20-1; abundance: .; CDR3nt: TGCAGTTTAATATTTGGCGGGGAGCTGTTTTTT; CDR3aa: CSLIFGGELFF
d_gene: TRBD1; j_gene: TRBJ2-7; v_gene: TRBV10-1; abundance: .; CDR3nt: TGCGCCAGCAGTGAGCAAGACAGGGGTCCCTACGAGCAGTACTTC; CDR3aa: CASSEQDRGPYEQYF
d_gene: .; j_gene: TRBJ1-1; v_gene: TRBV20-1; abundance: .; CDR3nt: TGCAGTGCTGAATTGGCGGCAAAAGCTTTCTTT; CDR3aa: CSAELAAKAFF
d_gene: .; j_gene: TRBJ1-2; v_gene: TRBV19; abundance: .; CDR3nt: TGTGCCAGTAGTCTCCGCTCAAGCTATGGCTACACCTTC; CDR3aa: CASSLRSSYGYTF
d_gene: TRBD2; j_gene: TRBJ2-2; v_gene: TRBV5-1; abundance: .; CDR3nt: TGCGCCAGCAGCTTGGAGGGGACTACGACCGGGGAGCTGTTTTTT; CDR3aa: CASSLEGTTTGELFF
d_gene: .; j_gene: TRBJ2-2; v_gene: TRBV9; abundance: .; CDR3nt: TGTGCCAGCAGCGTAGCTACAGGTGGGGGAGTTCATACCGGGGAGCTGTTTTTT; CDR3aa: CASSVATGGGVHTGELFF
d_gene: .; j_gene: TRBJ2-7; v_gene: TRBV30; abundance: .; CDR3nt: TGTGCCTGGAGTGGCCGGGCAGGATGGTACGAGCAGTACTTC; CDR3aa: CAWSGRAGWYEQYF
d_gene: TRBD1; j_gene: TRBJ1-3; v_gene: TRBV28; abundance: .; CDR3nt: TGTGCCAGCAGAGGGACAGGGTTAGGTGGAAACACCATATATTTT; CDR3aa: CASRGTGLGGNTIYF
d_gene: .; j_gene: TRBJ1-2; v_gene: TRBV5-4; abundance: .; CDR3nt: TGTGCCAGCAGCTTGGGAGGGAGAGAGGGCTACACCTTC; CDR3aa: CASSLGGREGYTF
d_gene: .; j_gene: TRBJ2-5; v_gene: TRBV7-9; abundance: once; CDR3nt: TGTGCCAGCAGCTTAGCGCAGGGCTATCAGGAGACCCAGTACTTC; CDR3aa: CASSLAQGYQETQYF
d_gene: TRBD1; j_gene: TRBJ2-2; v_gene: TRBV19; abundance: .; CDR3nt: TGTGCCAGTAGTTGGGACAGGGTGGGCACCGGGGAGCTGTTTTTT; CDR3aa: CASSWDRVGTGELFF
d_gene: .; j_gene: TRBJ1-3; v_gene: TRBV9; abundance: once; CDR3nt: TGTGCCAGCAGCGTCAGGGGTATGGGCGGAAACACCATATATTTT; CDR3aa: CASSVRGMGGNTIYF
d_gene: .; j_gene: TRBJ1-6; v_gene: TRBV30; abundance: .; CDR3nt: TGTGCCTGGAGTGAGACACCCAATAATTCACCCCTCCACTTT; CDR3aa: CAWSETPNNSPLHF
d_gene: .; j_gene: TRBJ2-5; v_gene: TRBV29-1; abundance: .; CDR3nt: TGCAGCGCCAACCGGGACAAAGAGACCCAGTACTTC; CDR3aa: CSANRDKETQYF
d_gene: .; j_gene: TRBJ1-1; v_gene: TRBV18; abundance: few; CDR3nt: TGTGCCAGCTCACCTTGGACAGAGAACACTGAAGCTTTCTTT; CDR3aa: CASSPWTENTEAFF
d_gene: .; j_gene: TRBJ1-3; v_gene: TRBV27; abundance: .; CDR3nt: TGTGCCAGCACAGGGCTAAGTTTACAGGCTCCCCGAAGGGGAAACACCATATATTTT; CDR3aa: CASTGLSLQAPRRGNTIYF
d_gene: .; j_gene: TRBJ1-2; v_gene: TRBV6-5; abundance: .; CDR3nt: TGTGCCAGCAGTTACGGGGCGGGACTTGATAACTATGGCTACACCTTC; CDR3aa: CASSYGAGLDNYGYTF
d_gene: TRBD2; j_gene: TRBJ2-1; v_gene: TRBV5-1; abundance: .; CDR3nt: TGCGCCAGCAGTACAGGGACTAGCGGGAGTAATAAGATCTTC; CDR3aa: CASSTGTSGSNKIF
d_gene: TRBD1; j_gene: TRBJ1-2; v_gene: TRBV6-1; abundance: .; CDR3nt: TGTGCCAGCAGGGGGACAGGGGGAAACTATGGCTACACCTTC; CDR3aa: CASRGTGGNYGYTF
d_gene: .; j_gene: TRBJ2-6; v_gene: TRBV6-1; abundance: .; CDR3nt: TGTGCCAGCAGTGGCCCGGGACAATCTAGAACCGGGGCCAACGTCCTGACTTTC; CDR3aa: CASSGPGQSRTGANVLTF
d_gene: .; j_gene: TRBJ1-5; v_gene: TRBV10-3; abundance: .; CDR3nt: TGTGCCATCAGTGACGTCGAACATCAGCCCCAGCATTTT; CDR3aa: CAISDVEHQPQHF
d_gene: .; j_gene: TRBJ1-5; v_gene: TRBV9; abundance: .; CDR3nt: TGTGCCAGCAGCGTAGGGGTCAGCAATCAGCCCCAGCATTTT; CDR3aa: CASSVGVSNQPQHF
d_gene: .; j_gene: TRBJ1-5; v_gene: TRBV19; abundance: .; CDR3nt: TGTGCCAGTAGTATAAGATCGCAGGGCAACGGCCAGCCCCAGCATTTT; CDR3aa: CASSIRSQGNGQPQHF
d_gene: .; j_gene: TRBJ1-5; v_gene: TRBV30; abundance: .; CDR3nt: TGTGCCTGGAGTTCGGATAGCAATCAGCCCCAGCATTTT; CDR3aa: CAWSSDSNQPQHF